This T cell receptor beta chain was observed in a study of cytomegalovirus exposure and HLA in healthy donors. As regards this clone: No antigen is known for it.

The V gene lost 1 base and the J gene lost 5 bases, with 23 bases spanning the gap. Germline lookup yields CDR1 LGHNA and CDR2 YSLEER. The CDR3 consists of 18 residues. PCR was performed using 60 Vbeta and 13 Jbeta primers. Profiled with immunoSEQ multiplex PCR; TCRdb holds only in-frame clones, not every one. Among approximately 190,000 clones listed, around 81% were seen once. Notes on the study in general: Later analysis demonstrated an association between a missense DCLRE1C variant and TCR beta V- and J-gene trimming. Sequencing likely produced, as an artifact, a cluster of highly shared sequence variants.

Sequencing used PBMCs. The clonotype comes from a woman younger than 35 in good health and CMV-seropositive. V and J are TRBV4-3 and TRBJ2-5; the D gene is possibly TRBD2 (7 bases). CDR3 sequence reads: CASSQAPRGGPQGETQYF. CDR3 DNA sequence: TGCGCCAGCAGCCAAGCCCCGAGGGGGGGCCCCCAGGGCGAGACCCAGTACTTC.